This TCR beta chain emerged from a study of shared clonotypes between healthy human individuals. In the study overall: CD4 naive and memory got three plates each, CD8 naive two, CD8 memory one. Findings of the study overall: Blood alone was sampled, and tissue repertoires likely differ. In several donors, around 5% of naive CD4 clonotypes appeared in common.

Germline V gene sequence: CDR1 SGHRS, CDR2 YFSETQ. The CDR3 runs to 17 residues. Trimming cost V 3 bases and J 4 bases; bases outside gene matches: 8. It was CD45RO-negative cells, positively selected for CCR7, that made up naive CD8 cells, with terminally differentiated effector memory CD45RA+ cells excluded. Donation came from healthy HIV-negative adults that had no recent acute infections or vaccinations. Libraries were prepared by immunoSEQ multiplex PCR; TCRdb keeps only in-frame clonotypes and omits some of them. The sample contains roughly 2,000,000 clones, 80% to 95% of which appear only once. A note on this clone: The antigen remains undetermined.

This TCR was recovered from a man between 18 and 35 years old in good health. Some clones in this sample may be carry-over from other donors' samples. What was sequenced was naive CD8+ T cells from PBMCs. This chain connects TRBV5-1 to TRBJ2-1; 12 positions agree with TRBD2. The CDR3 is CASSSLAGGSPYNEQFF. CDR3 DNA sequence: TGCGCCAGCAGCTCACTAGCGGGAGGATCCCCGTACAATGAGCAGTTCTTC.